The 14 T cell receptor beta chains in this list originate from one sample, sequenced in a study of response to subunit inactivated influenza vaccine. MiXCR, run by TCRdb on the RT-PCR reads, gives a single entry per CDR3 protein. Here the sample spans about 480,000 distinct CDR3 sequences, 25% being singletons. The specimen comprised CD4+ T cells sorted from PBMCs, sampled about 5 days after vaccination. The receptors shown here come from a man aged 50 to 59 who received an inactivated influenza vaccine.

This clonotype was seen a handful of times. J is TRBJ2-2 and V is TRBV12-3 or TRBV12-4, with 8 bases matching TRBD1. The CDR3 runs 15 residues. V lost 8 bases and J lost 7; bases outside the gene matches: 12. The CDR3 coding sequence is TGTGCCAGCTCCTCGAATCAGGGGGCCGGCGGGGAGCTGTTTTTT. It is translated as CASSSNQGAGGELFF.

V gene TRBV5-1 combines with J gene TRBJ2-1, with TRBD2 identical over 7 bases. Germline lookup yields CDR1 SGHRS and CDR2 YFSETQ. V shed 3 bases, J shed 0 bases, and the junction held 6 bases outside the gene matches. CDR3 length equals 16 residues. Written as DNA, the CDR3 is TGCGCCAGCAGCTCCCTTCGCGGGGGCTCCTACAATGAGCAGTTCTTC. This sequence encodes CASSSLRGGSYNEQFF.

J is TRBJ2-5 and V is TRBV9; possible D gene TRBD2, 6 bases. Germline V gene data show CDR1 as SGDLS and CDR2 as YYNGEE. This CDR3 region has 15 residues. V was pared by 0 bases and J by 4 bases, with 13 bases between. DNA for the CDR3: TGTGCCAGCAGCGTAGGTGGAGGGCTGGGAGAGACCCAGTACTTC. It encodes CASSVGGGLGETQYF.

This chain joins TRBV6-2 or TRBV6-3 and TRBJ1-5, with TRBD1 matching over 10 bases. V lost 5 bases and J lost 3; bases outside the gene matches: 16. CDR3 size: 19 residues. Germline V gene data show CDR1 as MNHEY and CDR2 as SVGEGT. Written as DNA, the CDR3 is TGTGCCAGCAGTGTGTACGGATTCCGGGACAGGGGATCCAATCAGCCCCAGCATTTT. It specifies CASSVYGFRDRGSNQPQHF.

This clonotype was counted only a few times. As DNA, the CDR3 is TGTGCCAGCAGCTCAACCGGGACTACAGCCTACGAGCAGTACTTC. Translated, it gives CASSSTGTTAYEQYF. The genes are TRBV7-2 and TRBJ2-7; 7 bases align to TRBD2. The CDR3 runs to 15 residues. The germline V gene has CDR1 SGHTA and CDR2 FQGNSA. The trim removed 4 bases at V and 2 bases at J, leaving 8 bases unmatched.

There are a few counts of this clonotype. V is TRBV4-2 and J is TRBJ2-5; D call uncertain. Between the trimmed V and J ends, which lost 3 bases and 1 base, there was a span of 9 bases. Germline V gene lookup returns CDR1 LGHNA and CDR2 YNFKEQ. The CDR3 totals 14 residues. This CDR3 is CASSQPGLQETQYF. The CDR3, as DNA: TGTGCCAGCAGCCAGCCCGGGCTCCAAGAGACCCAGTACTTC.

The CDR3 DNA reads as TGTGCCAGCAGCTCGTTGGGATTCACCGGGGAGCTGTTTTTT. This gives the protein CASSSLGFTGELFF. V gene TRBV11-2 combines with J gene TRBJ2-2; D remains unclear. CDR3 length: 14 residues. Germline CDR1 reads SGHAT; CDR2 reads FQNNGV. Trimming stripped 4 bases from V and 4 bases from J, with 10 bases between.

Details on this clonotype: The junction and the germline gene differ at one end; a read error may be behind it. The genes are TRBV14 and TRBJ1-1, with 7 bases fitting TRBD1. The length of the CDR3 is 15 residues. The germline V gene encodes CDR1 SGHDN and CDR2 FVKESK. CDR3 region: CTSRRRGTENTEAFF. CDR3 in DNA: TGTACCAGCAGGCGACGGGGGACAGAGAACACTGAAGCTTTCTTT.

This clonotype has only a few counts. The chain has TRBV10-3 and TRBJ2-3; D is uncertain. The CDR3 covers 14 residues. The V gene's germline CDR1 is ENHRY and CDR2 SYGVKD. V was shortened by 4 bases and J by 2 bases, with 10 bases between the two germline ends. The CDR3: CAISGSTDTDTQYF. The CDR3 nucleotides are TGTGCCATCAGTGGAAGTACAGACACAGATACGCAGTATTTT.

In this sample, this clonotype turned up a few times. The CDR3 loop reads CATSDWMGRGLSNTQYF. The CDR3 nucleotides are TGTGCCACCAGTGATTGGATGGGGCGGGGGCTCTCGAATACGCAGTATTTT. The chain combines TRBV24-1 with TRBJ2-3, with a tentative D call TRBD2 (7 bases). V gave up 2 bases and J gave up 7 bases, with 21 bases separating them. Germline V gene data show CDR1 as KGHDR and CDR2 as SFDVKD. The length of the CDR3 is 17 residues.

The J gene is TRBJ2-5, the V gene TRBV29-1; D is unresolved. V was pared by 1 base and J by 1 base, with 10 bases between. The V gene's germline CDR1 is SQVTM and CDR2 ANQGSEA. The CDR3 totals 14 residues. This CDR3 is CSVEVRVSQETQYF. In DNA form, the CDR3 reads TGCAGCGTTGAAGTCCGGGTGTCCCAAGAGACCCAGTACTTC.

This clonotype was seen more than once but under ten times. The chain joins TRBV29-1 to TRBJ1-2, with 11 bases aligning to TRBD1. V lost 4 bases to trimming and J lost 6 bases; unmatched junction nucleotides: 7. The CDR3 is made up of 14 amino acids. The germline V gene encodes CDR1 SQVTM and CDR2 ANQGSEA. As DNA, the CDR3 is TGCAGCGTTGCATCGGGACAGGGGGTGAATGGCTACACCTTC. This translates into CSVASGQGVNGYTF.

The gene calls are TRBV20-1 and TRBJ2-1; 7 positions agree with TRBD2. CDR3 length equals 17 residues. V shed 1 base and J 7 bases; nucleotides not matched to a gene: 16. Germline V gene data show CDR1 as DFQATT and CDR2 as SNEGSKA (reference sequence). The CDR3 region is CSARVAGPGTLGNEQFF. CDR3 in DNA: TGCAGTGCTAGAGTAGCGGGTCCGGGGACTCTAGGTAATGAGCAGTTCTTC.

The gene calls are TRBV28 and TRBJ2-1; 8 bases agree with TRBD1. The CDR3 has 14 residues. Germline CDR1 reads MDHEN; CDR2 reads SYDVKM. With V trimmed by 6 bases and J by 4 bases, 5 bases remained unmatched. The CDR3 region is CASRPGGRYNEQFF. The CDR3 bases are TGTGCCAGCAGACCAGGGGGCAGGTACAATGAGCAGTTCTTC.